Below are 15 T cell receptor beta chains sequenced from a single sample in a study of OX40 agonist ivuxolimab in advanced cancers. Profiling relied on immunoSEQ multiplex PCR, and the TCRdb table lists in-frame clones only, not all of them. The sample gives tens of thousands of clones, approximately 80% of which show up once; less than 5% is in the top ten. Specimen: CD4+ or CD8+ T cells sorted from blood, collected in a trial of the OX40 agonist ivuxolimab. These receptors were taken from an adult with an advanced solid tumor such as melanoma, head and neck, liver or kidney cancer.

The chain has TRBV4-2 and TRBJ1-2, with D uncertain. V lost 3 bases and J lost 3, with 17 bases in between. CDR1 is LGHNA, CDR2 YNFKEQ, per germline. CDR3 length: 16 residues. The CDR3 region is CASSQESTVEYYGYTF. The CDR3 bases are TGTGCCAGCAGCCAGGAATCGACGGTGGAGTACTATGGCTACACCTTC.

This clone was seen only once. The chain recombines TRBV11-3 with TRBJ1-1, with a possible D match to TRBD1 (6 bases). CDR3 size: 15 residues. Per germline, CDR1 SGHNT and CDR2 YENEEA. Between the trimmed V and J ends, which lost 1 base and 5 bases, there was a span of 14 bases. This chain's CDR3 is CASSLGGGLGTEAFF. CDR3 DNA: TGTGCCAGCAGCTTAGGCGGGGGGCTTGGGACTGAAGCTTTCTTT.

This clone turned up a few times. The CDR3 spells CASSQTAVEAFF. For the CDR3, the DNA is TGTGCCAGCAGCCAAACGGCGGTTGAAGCTTTCTTT. The V and J genes are TRBV2 and TRBJ1-1; D call uncertain. V gave up 6 bases and J gave up 7 bases, with 12 bases separating them. CDR1 and CDR2 from the germline V gene are SNHLY and FYNNEI. This CDR3 is 12 amino acids long.

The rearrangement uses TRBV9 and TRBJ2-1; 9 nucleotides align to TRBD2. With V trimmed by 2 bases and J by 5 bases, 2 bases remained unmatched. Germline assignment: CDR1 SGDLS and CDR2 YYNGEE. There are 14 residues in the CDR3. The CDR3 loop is CASSVSGSHNEQFF. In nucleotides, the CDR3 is TGTGCCAGCAGCGTTAGCGGGAGCCACAATGAGCAGTTCTTC.

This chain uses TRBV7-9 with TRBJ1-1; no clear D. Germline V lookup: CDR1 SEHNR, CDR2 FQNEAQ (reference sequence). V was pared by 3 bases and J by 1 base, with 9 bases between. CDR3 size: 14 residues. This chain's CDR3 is CASSFGVPNTEAFF. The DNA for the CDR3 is TGTGCCAGCAGCTTTGGGGTACCGAACACTGAAGCTTTCTTT.

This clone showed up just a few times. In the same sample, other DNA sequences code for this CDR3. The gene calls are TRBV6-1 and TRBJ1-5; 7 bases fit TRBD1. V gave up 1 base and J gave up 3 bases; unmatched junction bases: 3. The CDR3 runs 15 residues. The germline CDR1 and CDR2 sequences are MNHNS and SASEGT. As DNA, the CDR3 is TGTGCCAGCAGTGAAGGGACAGGAGCCAATCAGCCCCAGCATTTT. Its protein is CASSEGTGANQPQHF.

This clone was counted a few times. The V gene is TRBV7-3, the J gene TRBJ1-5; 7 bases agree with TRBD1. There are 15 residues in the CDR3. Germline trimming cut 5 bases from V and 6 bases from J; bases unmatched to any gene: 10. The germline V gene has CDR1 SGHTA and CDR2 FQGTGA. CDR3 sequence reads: CASSLRQGPSQPQHF. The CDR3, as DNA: TGTGCCAGCAGCCTAAGACAGGGTCCAAGTCAGCCCCAGCATTTT.

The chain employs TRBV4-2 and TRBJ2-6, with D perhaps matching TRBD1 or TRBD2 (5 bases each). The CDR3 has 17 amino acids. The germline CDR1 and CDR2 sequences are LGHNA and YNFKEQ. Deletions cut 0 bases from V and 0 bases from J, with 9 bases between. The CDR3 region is CASSQDEGSSGANVLTF. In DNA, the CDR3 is TGTGCCAGCAGCCAAGATGAGGGGAGCTCTGGGGCCAACGTCCTGACTTTC.

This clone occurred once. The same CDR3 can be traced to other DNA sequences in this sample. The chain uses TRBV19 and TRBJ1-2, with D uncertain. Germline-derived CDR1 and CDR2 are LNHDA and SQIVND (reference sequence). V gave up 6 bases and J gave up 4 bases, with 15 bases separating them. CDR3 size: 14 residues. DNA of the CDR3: TGTGCCAGTAGGCATCATGAGGACGGCTATGGCTACACCTTC. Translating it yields CASRHHEDGYGYTF.

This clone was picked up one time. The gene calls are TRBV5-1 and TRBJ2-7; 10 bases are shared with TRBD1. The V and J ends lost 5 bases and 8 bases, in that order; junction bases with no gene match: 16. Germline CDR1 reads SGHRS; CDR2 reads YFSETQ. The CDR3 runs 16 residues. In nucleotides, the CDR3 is TGCGCCAGCAGACCGGATTCCGGGACAGGGGCCGGGAAGCAGTACTTC. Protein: CASRPDSGTGAGKQYF.

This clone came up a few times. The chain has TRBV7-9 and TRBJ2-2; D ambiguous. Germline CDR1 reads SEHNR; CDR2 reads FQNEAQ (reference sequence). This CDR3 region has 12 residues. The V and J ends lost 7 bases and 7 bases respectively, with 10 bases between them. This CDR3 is CASMSAGGELFF. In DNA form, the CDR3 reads TGTGCCAGCATGTCCGCAGGCGGGGAGCTGTTTTTT.

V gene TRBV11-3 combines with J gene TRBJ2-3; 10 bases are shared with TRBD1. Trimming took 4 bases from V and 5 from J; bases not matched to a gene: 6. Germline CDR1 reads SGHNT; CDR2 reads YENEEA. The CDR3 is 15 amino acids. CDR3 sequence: CASSSGQGFGDTQYF. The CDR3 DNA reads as TGTGCCAGCAGCTCGGGACAGGGGTTTGGAGATACGCAGTATTTT.

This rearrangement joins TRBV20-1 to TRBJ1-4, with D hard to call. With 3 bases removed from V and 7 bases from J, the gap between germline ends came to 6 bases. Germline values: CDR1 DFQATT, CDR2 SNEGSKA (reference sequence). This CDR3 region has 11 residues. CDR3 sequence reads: CSARFFEKLFF. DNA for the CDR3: TGCAGTGCTAGGTTTTTTGAAAAACTGTTTTTT.

The DNA for the CDR3 is TGTGCCAGCAGTTTTGGACAGCCAAATCAGCCCCAGCATTTT. Translation gives CASSFGQPNQPQHF. The chain combines TRBV28 with TRBJ1-5; D may be TRBD1 (6 bases). The V and J ends lost 3 bases and 4 bases respectively, with 10 bases between them. Germline CDR1 and CDR2: MDHEN and SYDVKM. The CDR3 runs to 14 residues.

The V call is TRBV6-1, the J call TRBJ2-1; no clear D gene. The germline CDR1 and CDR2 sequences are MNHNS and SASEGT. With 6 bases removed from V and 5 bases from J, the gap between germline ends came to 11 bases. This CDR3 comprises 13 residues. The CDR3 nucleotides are TGTGCCAGCAGCCTTGAACTCGACAATGAGCAGTTCTTC. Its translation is CASSLELDNEQFF.